The entry below gives a single T cell receptor (beta chain) sequence along with its context. The record originates from a study of blood T cell repertoires in COVID-19. The overall study: Donors in the United States, Italy and Spain gave samples during acute or convalescent COVID-19. PBMCs, B-cell-depleted T cells, or T cells were the source of the cDNA or gDNA that made up the material.

This CDR3 has 16 residues. CDR1 is MNHEY and CDR2 is SMNVEV in the germline V gene (reference sequence). V gave up 3 bases and J gave up 0 bases, with 9 bases separating them. Source study methods: Estimates of nucleated cell counts were drawn from the amplification of reference gene primers. TCRdb's copy holds only in-frame clones and misses some; the assay was immunoSEQ multiplex PCR. V, J and clone size derive from that table, while D and trimming were established from the DNA sequence. Here the sample spans 410,000 or so clones, over 75% being singletons. This receptor was obtained from a woman in her forties with COVID-19, enrolled during active disease. The sample consisted of peripheral blood. V usage is TRBV27 and J usage is TRBJ1-6; D is unclear. The CDR3, as DNA: TGTGCCAGCAGTTTTAACGGTGACTCCTATAATTCACCCCTCCACTTT. Residues: CASSFNGDSYNSPLHF.